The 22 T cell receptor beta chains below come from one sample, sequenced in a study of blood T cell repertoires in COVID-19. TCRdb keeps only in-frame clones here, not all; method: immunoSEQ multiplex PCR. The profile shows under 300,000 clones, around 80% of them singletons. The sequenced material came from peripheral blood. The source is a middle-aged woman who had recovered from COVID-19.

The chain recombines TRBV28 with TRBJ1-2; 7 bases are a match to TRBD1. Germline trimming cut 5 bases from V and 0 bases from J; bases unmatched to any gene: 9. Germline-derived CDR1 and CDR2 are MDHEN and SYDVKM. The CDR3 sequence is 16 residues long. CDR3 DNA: TGTGCCAGCAGTCAAGGACAGGCGGCCTCTAACTATGGCTACACCTTC. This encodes CASSQGQAASNYGYTF.

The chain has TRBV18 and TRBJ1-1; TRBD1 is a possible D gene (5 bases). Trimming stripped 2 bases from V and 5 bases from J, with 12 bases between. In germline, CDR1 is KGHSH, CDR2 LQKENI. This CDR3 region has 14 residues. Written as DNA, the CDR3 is TGTGCCAGCTCACCAAACGGTCGGGGGACTGAAGCTTTCTTT. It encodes CASSPNGRGTEAFF.

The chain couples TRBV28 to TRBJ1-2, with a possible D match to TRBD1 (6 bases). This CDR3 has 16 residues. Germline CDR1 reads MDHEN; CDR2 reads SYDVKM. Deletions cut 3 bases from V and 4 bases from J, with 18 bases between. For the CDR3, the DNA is TGTGCCAGCAGTTTGCCCGCACAGGGAGGGGGCTATGGCTACACCTTC. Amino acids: CASSLPAQGGGYGYTF.

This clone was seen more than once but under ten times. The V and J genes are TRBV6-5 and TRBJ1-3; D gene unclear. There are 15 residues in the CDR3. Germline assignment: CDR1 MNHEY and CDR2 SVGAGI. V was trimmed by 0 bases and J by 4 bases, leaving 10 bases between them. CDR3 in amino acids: CASSYSRVWGNTIYF. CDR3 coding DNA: TGTGCCAGCAGTTACTCGAGGGTTTGGGGAAACACCATATATTTT.

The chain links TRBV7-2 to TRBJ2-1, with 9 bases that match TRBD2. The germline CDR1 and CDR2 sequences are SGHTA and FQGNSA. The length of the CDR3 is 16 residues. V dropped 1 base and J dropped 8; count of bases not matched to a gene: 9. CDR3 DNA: TGTGCCAGCAGCTTAGGTCGCGGGGGGGCCTCGGATGAGCAGTTCTTC. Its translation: CASSLGRGGASDEQFF.

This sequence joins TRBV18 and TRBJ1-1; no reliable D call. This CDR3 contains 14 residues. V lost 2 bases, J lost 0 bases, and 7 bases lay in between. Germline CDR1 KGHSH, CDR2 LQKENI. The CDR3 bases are TGTGCCAGCTCACCAGTGCAGATGAACACTGAAGCTTTCTTT. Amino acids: CASSPVQMNTEAFF.

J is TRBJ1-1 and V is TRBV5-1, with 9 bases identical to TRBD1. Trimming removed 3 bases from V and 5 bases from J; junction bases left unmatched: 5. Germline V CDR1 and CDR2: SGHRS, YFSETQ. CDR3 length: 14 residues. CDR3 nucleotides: TGCGCCAGCAGCTCGGACAGGGGTCAAACTGAAGCTTTCTTT. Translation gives CASSSDRGQTEAFF.

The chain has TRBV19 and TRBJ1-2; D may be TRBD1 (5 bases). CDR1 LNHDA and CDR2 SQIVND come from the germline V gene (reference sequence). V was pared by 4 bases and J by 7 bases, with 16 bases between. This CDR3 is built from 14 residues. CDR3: CASSTVGAQGGYTF. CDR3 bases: TGTGCCAGTAGTACTGTAGGGGCGCAGGGTGGCTACACCTTC.

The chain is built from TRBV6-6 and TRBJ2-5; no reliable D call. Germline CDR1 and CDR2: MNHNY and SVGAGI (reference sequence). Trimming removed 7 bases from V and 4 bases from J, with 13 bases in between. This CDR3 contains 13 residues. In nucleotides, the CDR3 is TGTGCCAGCACCCAGATGACGGGAGAGACCCAGTACTTC. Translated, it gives CASTQMTGETQYF.

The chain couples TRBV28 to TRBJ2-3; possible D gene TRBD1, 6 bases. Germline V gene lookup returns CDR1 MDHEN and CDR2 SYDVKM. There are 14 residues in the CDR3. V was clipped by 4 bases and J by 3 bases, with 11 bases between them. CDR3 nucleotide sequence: TGTGCCAGCAGTTGGGGGACATCTACAGATACGCAGTATTTT. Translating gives CASSWGTSTDTQYF.

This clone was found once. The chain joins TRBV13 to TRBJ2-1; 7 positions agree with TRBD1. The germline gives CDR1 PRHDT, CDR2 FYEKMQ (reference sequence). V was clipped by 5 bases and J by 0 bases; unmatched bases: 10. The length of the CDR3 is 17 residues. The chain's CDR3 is CASSRDSLSSSYNEQFF. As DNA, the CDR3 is TGTGCCAGCAGCCGGGACAGCCTATCTAGCTCCTACAATGAGCAGTTCTTC.

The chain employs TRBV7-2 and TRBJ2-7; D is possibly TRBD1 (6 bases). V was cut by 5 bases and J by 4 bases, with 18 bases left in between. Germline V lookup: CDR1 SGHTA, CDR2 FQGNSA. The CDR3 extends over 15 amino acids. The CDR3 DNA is TGTGCCAGCAGCACCCAAGCGTCAGGGGAATACGAGCAGTACTTC. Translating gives CASSTQASGEYEQYF.

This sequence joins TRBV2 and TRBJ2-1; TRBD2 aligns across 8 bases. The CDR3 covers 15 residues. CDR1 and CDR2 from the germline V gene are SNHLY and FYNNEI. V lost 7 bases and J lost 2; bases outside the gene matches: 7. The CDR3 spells CASKLAGTTYNEQFF. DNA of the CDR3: TGTGCCAGCAAGTTAGCGGGGACCACCTACAATGAGCAGTTCTTC.

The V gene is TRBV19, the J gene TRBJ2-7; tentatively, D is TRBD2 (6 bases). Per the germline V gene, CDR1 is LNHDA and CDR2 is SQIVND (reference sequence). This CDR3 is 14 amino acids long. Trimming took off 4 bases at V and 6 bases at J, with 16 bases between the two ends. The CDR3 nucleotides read TGTGCCAGTAGTACAAACCGGGACTCGGCCGAGCAGTACTTC. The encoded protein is CASSTNRDSAEQYF. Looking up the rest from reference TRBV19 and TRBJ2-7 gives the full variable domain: DGGITQSPKYLFRKEGQNVTLSCEQNLNHDAMYWYRQDPGQGLRLIYYSQIVNDFQKGDIAEGYSVSREKKESFPLTVTSAQKNPTAFYLCASSTNRDSAEQYFGPGTRLTVT.

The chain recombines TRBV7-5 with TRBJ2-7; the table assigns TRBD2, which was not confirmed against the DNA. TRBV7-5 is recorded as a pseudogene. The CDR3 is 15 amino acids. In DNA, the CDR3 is TGTGCCAGAAGCTTAATACGGGGGGGACTCTACGAGCAGTACTTC. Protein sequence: CARSLIRGGLYEQYF.

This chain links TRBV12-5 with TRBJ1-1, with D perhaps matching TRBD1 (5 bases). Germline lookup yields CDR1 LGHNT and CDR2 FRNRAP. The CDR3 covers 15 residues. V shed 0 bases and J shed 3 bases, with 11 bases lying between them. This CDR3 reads CASGLVLGGDTEAFF. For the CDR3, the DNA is TGTGCTAGTGGTTTGGTATTGGGGGGGGACACTGAAGCTTTCTTT.

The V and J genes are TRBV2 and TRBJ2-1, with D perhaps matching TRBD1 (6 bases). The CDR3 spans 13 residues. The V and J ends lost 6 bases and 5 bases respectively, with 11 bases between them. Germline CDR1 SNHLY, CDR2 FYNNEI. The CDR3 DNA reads TGTGCCAGCAGCGTGGACAGTAACAATGAGCAGTTCTTC. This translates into CASSVDSNNEQFF.

The CDR3 nucleotides are TGTGCTAGTGGTTTGGCGACGGGACAGGGGGTGGTGACCCAGTACTTC. Protein: CASGLATGQGVVTQYF. The chain combines TRBV12-5 with TRBJ2-5; 11 nucleotides agree with TRBD1. Germline trimming cut 1 base from V and 7 bases from J; bases unmatched to any gene: 8. This CDR3 region has 16 residues. Looked up from germline, CDR1 is LGHNT and CDR2 is FRNRAP.

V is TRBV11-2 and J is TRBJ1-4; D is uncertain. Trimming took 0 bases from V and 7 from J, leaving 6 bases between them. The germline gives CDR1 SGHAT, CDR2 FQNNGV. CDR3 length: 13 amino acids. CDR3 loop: CASSLEYSEKLFF. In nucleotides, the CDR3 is TGTGCCAGCAGCTTAGAGTACTCTGAAAAACTGTTTTTT.

CDR3 protein: CSASYGGNSPLHF. CDR3 DNA sequence: TGCAGTGCTAGTTACGGGGGGAATTCACCCCTCCACTTT. The V and J genes are TRBV20-1 and TRBJ1-6; D is perhaps TRBD1 (5 bases). Between the trimmed V and J ends, which lost 3 bases and 7 bases, there was a span of 10 bases. The germline V gene has CDR1 DFQATT and CDR2 SNEGSKA (reference sequence). This CDR3 is built from 13 residues.

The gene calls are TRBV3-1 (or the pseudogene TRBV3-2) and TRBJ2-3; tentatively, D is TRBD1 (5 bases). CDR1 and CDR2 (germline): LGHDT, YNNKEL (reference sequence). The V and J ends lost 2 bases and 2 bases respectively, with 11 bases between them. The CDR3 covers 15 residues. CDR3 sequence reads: CASSQSDTYTDTQYF. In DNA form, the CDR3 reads TGTGCCAGCAGCCAATCGGACACCTACACAGATACGCAGTATTTT.

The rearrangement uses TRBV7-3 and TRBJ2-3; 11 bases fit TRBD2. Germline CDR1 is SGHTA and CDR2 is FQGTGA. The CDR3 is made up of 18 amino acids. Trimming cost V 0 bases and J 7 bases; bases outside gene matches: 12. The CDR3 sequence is CASSLTGRLAGGPNTQYF. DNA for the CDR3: TGTGCCAGCAGCTTAACTGGTCGGCTAGCGGGGGGCCCAAATACGCAGTATTTT.